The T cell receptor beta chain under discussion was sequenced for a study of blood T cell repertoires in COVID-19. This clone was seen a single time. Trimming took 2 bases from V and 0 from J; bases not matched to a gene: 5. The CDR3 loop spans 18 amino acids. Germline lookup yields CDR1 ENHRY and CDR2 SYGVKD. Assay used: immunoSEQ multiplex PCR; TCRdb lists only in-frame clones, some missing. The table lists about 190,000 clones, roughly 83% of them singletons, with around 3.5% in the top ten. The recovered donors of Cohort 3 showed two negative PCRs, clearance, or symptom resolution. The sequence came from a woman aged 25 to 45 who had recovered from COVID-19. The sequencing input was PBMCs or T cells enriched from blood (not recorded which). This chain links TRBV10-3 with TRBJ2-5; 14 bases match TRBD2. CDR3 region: CAISERLAGGSYQETQYF. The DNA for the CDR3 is TGTGCCATCAGTGAGCGACTAGCGGGAGGGTCCTACCAAGAGACCCAGTACTTC.